This TCR beta chain was captured by sequencing in a study of tissue T cells after allogeneic stem cell transplantation. Study results and caveats: Blood and spleen captured only part of the tissue TCR repertoire. Shared clones across patients were few; motif clustering revealed tissue-specific shared signatures.

As to this clone: Its antigen remains unidentified. The genes are named according to mouse. The read stops 1 residue short of the end of the CDR3; the missing end is completed from the germline J gene.

This CDR3 spans 15 amino acids. With 5 bases clipped from V and 6 bases from J, the junction kept 11 bases outside the gene matches. CDR1 and CDR2 (germline): SGHSA, FRNQAP. This sample's time point: mouse harvest day 14 after allogeneic transplant. Tail vein injection delivered 10^7 T-cell-depleted bone marrow cells and 10^6 splenic CD5+ T cells. B6 (H2b) cells into BALB/c (H2d) mice; tissues taken at day 7 or 14. The data were produced by immunoSEQ multiplex PCR, yet TCRdb's version contains in-frame clones alone and is incomplete. The table lists approximately 5,000 clones, approximately 31% of them singletons.

The source of this sequence is a female BALB/c mouse given C57BL/6 T cells with graft-versus-host disease after an allogeneic hematopoietic cell transplant. Sequenced material: skin. The chain uses TRBV16 and TRBJ2-7, with TRBD1 matching 9 bases. The CDR3 loop reads CASSLHRGREVEQYF. Incomplete CDR3 DNA: TGTGCAAGCAGCCTACACAGGGGGCGAGAGGTTGAACAGTAC.